Listed here are 17 T cell receptor beta chains from one sample, sequenced in a study of T cells in localized non-small cell lung cancer. Measured with immunoSEQ multiplex PCR; TCRdb has only the in-frame clones, and not every one. The profile shows about 6,000 clones, around 26% of them singletons. The input for sequencing was lung tumor tissue, taken before any cancer treatment. Receptor source: a female donor older than 55 with stage I lung adenocarcinoma.

This clone was recorded a few times. The J gene is TRBJ2-7, the V gene TRBV6-8, with D possibly matching TRBD1 (6 bases). V was cut by 6 bases and J by 2 bases, with 14 bases left in between. Germline-derived CDR1 and CDR2 are MNHGY and SAAAGT. The CDR3 runs to 14 residues. The DNA of the CDR3 is TGTGCCAGCAGCCCCGACAGGCCGACCTACGAGCAGTACTTC. It specifies CASSPDRPTYEQYF.

The genes are TRBV11-3 and TRBJ2-7, with 11 bases that match TRBD2. The trim removed 5 bases at V and 3 bases at J, leaving 6 bases unmatched. CDR3 length equals 15 residues. In germline, CDR1 is SGHNT, CDR2 YENEEA. DNA of the CDR3: TGTGCCAGCAGCACTCTAGCGGGGGGCCTCTACGAGCAGTACTTC. It translates to CASSTLAGGLYEQYF.

This clone appeared a few times. This CDR3 is CASSPALPSGELFF. CDR3 nucleotide sequence: TGTGCCAGCAGCCCCGCCCTCCCTAGCGGGGAGCTGTTTTTT. The rearrangement links TRBV11-3 to TRBJ2-2; D not resolved. The CDR3 is 14 amino acids. V shed 5 bases and J shed 7 bases, with 14 bases lying between them. Germline values: CDR1 SGHNT, CDR2 YENEEA.

The chain's CDR3 is CSVEYKFNTEAFF. Here the CDR3 DNA reads TGCAGCGTTGAATATAAGTTCAACACTGAAGCTTTCTTT. The V call is TRBV29-1, the J call TRBJ1-1, with unresolved D. The CDR3 has 13 amino acids. Trimming took off 2 bases at V and 2 bases at J, with 9 bases between the two ends. Per the germline V gene, CDR1 is SQVTM and CDR2 is ANQGSEA.

V is TRBV5-1 and J is TRBJ1-4; 10 nucleotides align to TRBD1. V dropped 5 bases and J dropped 8; count of bases not matched to a gene: 12. The CDR3 is made up of 16 amino acids. Germline values: CDR1 SGHRS, CDR2 YFSETQ. This CDR3 reads CASRSGQGVRYEKLFF. The CDR3 DNA reads as TGCGCCAGCAGATCCGGACAGGGGGTCCGGTACGAAAAACTGTTTTTT.

The chain has TRBV29-1 and TRBJ2-3; D call uncertain. V was cut by 3 bases and J by 0 bases, with 7 bases left in between. Germline V lookup: CDR1 SQVTM, CDR2 ANQGSEA. The CDR3 spans 13 residues. CDR3 loop: CSVDGSSTDTQYF. The DNA of the CDR3 is TGCAGCGTTGACGGATCTAGCACAGATACGCAGTATTTT.

The V gene is TRBV1, the J gene TRBJ2-1. TRBV1 is labeled a pseudogene. The CDR3 covers 15 residues. The CDR3 bases are TGCGCCAGCAGCCAAGGGCTGAGCTCCTACAATGAGCAGTTCTTC. As protein: CASSQGLSSYNEQFF.

This clone was recorded a few times. The chain employs TRBV25-1 and TRBJ2-3; D may be TRBD1 (5 bases). Looked up from germline, CDR1 is MGHDK and CDR2 is SYGVNS. The CDR3 contains 14 residues. V dropped 8 bases and J dropped 4 bases, with 16 bases sitting between them. CDR3: CASAVAGSSDTQYF. CDR3 DNA: TGTGCCAGCGCGGTGGCAGGGTCATCAGATACGCAGTATTTT.

This clone was observed a few times. In nucleotides, the CDR3 is TGTGCCAGCAGCCGACTTGGACAGGGCGGCATCCGGGCTTTCTTT. Its protein is CASSRLGQGGIRAFF. This chain links TRBV6-8 with TRBJ1-1; 8 bases align to TRBD1. The CDR3 has 15 residues. The V segment lost 6 bases and the J segment 11 bases; nucleotides outside the gene matches: 17. Germline CDR1 is MNHGY and CDR2 is SAAAGT.

As DNA, the CDR3 is TGTGCCAGCAGTGAAACCCTGGGGTACATTCAGTACTTC. Protein: CASSETLGYIQYF. The chain couples TRBV6-1 to TRBJ2-4; D gene ambiguous. The CDR3 length is 13 residues. Between the trimmed V and J ends, which lost 2 bases and 8 bases, there was a span of 10 bases. Per the germline V gene, CDR1 is MNHNS and CDR2 is SASEGT.

This clone was recorded a few times. This chain joins TRBV1 and TRBJ2-1; the D segment call TRBD1 is taken from the table without a DNA check. TRBV1 is designated a pseudogene. This CDR3 is 15 amino acids long. CDR3 coding DNA: TGCACCAGCAGCCAAGATGTGCCGACAAACAATGAGCAGTTCTTC. Translated, it gives CTSSQDVPTNNEQFF.

The chain carries TRBV30 and TRBJ2-5; the D gene is possibly TRBD2 (6 bases). Germline loops: CDR1 GTSNPN, CDR2 SVGIG (reference sequence). The CDR3 extends over 13 amino acids. V gave up 2 bases and J gave up 5 bases, with 12 bases separating them. CDR3 residues: CAWSTREPETQYF. CDR3 coding DNA: TGTGCCTGGAGTACCCGGGAGCCTGAGACCCAGTACTTC.

The chain combines TRBV6-8 with TRBJ1-4, with TRBD1 as a possible D gene (5 bases). Germline CDR1 MNHGY, CDR2 SAAAGT. There are 15 residues in the CDR3. V lost 0 bases, J lost 8 bases, and 13 bases lay in between. CDR3 DNA: TGTGCCAGCAGTTACTCGAATGGGGCGGGGGAAAAACTGTTTTTT. The encoded protein is CASSYSNGAGEKLFF.

Within the sample, this clone is large (0.1 to 1%). The chain has TRBV9 and TRBJ1-1; possible D gene TRBD1, 5 bases. The ends were cut back, 1 base at V and 1 base at J, with 11 bases in the middle. The germline gives CDR1 SGDLS, CDR2 YYNGEE. This CDR3 has 15 residues. In DNA, the CDR3 is TGTGCCAGCAGCGTACGCCCGACAGCGAACACTGAAGCTTTCTTT. Protein sequence: CASSVRPTANTEAFF.

The J gene is TRBJ1-4, the V gene TRBV11-3, with TRBD1 matching 7 bases. The CDR3 contains 16 residues. After removal of 1 base from V and 3 bases from J, the junction contained 5 bases not matched to a gene. Per the germline V gene, CDR1 is SGHNT and CDR2 is YENEEA. In DNA form, the CDR3 reads TGTGCCAGCAGCTTAGGAGGGACAGCCTCTAATGAAAAACTGTTTTTT. It is translated as CASSLGGTASNEKLFF.

A few counts support this clone. The V and J genes are TRBV11-3 and TRBJ1-2; possible D gene TRBD1, 6 bases. Germline V gene sequence: CDR1 SGHNT, CDR2 YENEEA. Trimming pared 5 bases from V and 6 bases from J, leaving 16 bases between. This CDR3 has 14 amino acids. The DNA of the CDR3 is TGTGCCAGCAGCCCGAGCCAGGGGTTCGATGGCTACACCTTC. It encodes CASSPSQGFDGYTF.

This clone turned up a few times. The genes are TRBV28 and TRBJ2-7, with 7 bases that match TRBD1. This CDR3 spans 14 amino acids. Germline CDR1 MDHEN, CDR2 SYDVKM. The V and J ends lost 5 bases and 2 bases, in that order; junction bases with no gene match: 6. The DNA for the CDR3 is TGTGCCAGCAGTCCAGGACAGGACCCCTACGAGCAGTACTTC. This encodes CASSPGQDPYEQYF.